This T cell receptor (beta chain) came from a study of T cells in Graves' hyperthyroidism and ophthalmopathy. This CDR3 comprises 14 residues. Germline-derived CDR1 and CDR2 are MNHEY and SVGAGI. In the ophthalmopathy cohort, Clinical Activity Score was at least 3, NOSPECS grade at least 4, and duration under 3 months. Of note for this clonotype: Germline is not matched at one junction end, which may reflect a read error.

The TCR beta CDR3 regions underwent amplification using RNA transcripts as the source. When the TCR CDR3 underwent first-round RT-PCR, the HTBI primer set was used. TCRdb ran MiXCR on the multiplex PCR reads and lists one entry per CDR3 protein. The data show around 290,000 distinct CDR3 sequences, with 15% to 20% seen just once and about 50% held by the top ten. This sequence originates from a woman aged 55-70 years with Graves' ophthalmopathy. J is TRBJ1-1 and V is TRBV6-5; D is unresolved. The sequenced material came from blood. The CDR3 bases are TGTGCCAGCCGTTACGGGCAGATGAACACTGAAGCTTTCTTT. Translating it yields CASRYGQMNTEAFF.